One and the same sample provided the 15 T cell receptor beta chains below, sequenced in a study of response to subunit inactivated influenza vaccine. TCRdb analysed the RT-PCR reads with MiXCR anew, one entry per CDR3 protein. The sample consists of 650,000 to 700,000 distinct CDR3 sequences, 15% to 18% of them appearing once. Sequences were derived from PBMCs from blood, sampled about 12 days after vaccination. The receptors were sampled from a man aged 50-59 years who received an inactivated influenza vaccine.

The table lists this clonotype with many counts. The chain links TRBV5-1 to TRBJ2-1; D perhaps matches TRBD2 (5 bases). Between the trimmed V and J ends, which lost 5 bases and 4 bases, there was a span of 10 bases. The CDR3 is made up of 13 amino acids. Germline lookup yields CDR1 SGHRS and CDR2 YFSETQ. Here the CDR3 DNA reads TGCGCCAGCAGACAACTAGGGTACAATGAGCAGTTCTTC. Translated: CASRQLGYNEQFF.

The V and J genes are TRBV7-2 and TRBJ2-3; the match to TRBD2 covers 7 bases. V lost 1 base, J lost 6 bases, and 7 bases stayed unmatched. The CDR3 has 15 residues. Germline values: CDR1 SGHTA, CDR2 FQGNSA. CDR3 nucleotides: TGTGCCAGCAGCTTAGGGAGCGGGATAGGGGATACGCAGTATTTT. Its translation is CASSLGSGIGDTQYF.

The rearrangement joins TRBV7-8 to TRBJ2-3; a weak D match, TRBD2 (6 bases). The CDR3 runs to 16 residues. Trimming stripped 7 bases from V and 3 bases from J, with 20 bases between. Per germline, CDR1 SGHVS and CDR2 FQNEAQ. The CDR3 loop is CASTNSVGGTTDTQYF. CDR3 nucleotides: TGTGCCAGCACTAACAGCGTGGGGGGTACTACAGATACGCAGTATTTT. Based on the CDR3 plus reference TRBV7-8 and TRBJ2-3, the full variable domain is GAGVSQSPRYKVAKRGQDVALRCDPISGHVSLFWYQQALGQGPEFLTYFQNEAQLDKSGLPSDRFFAERPEGSVSTLKIQRTQQEDSAVYLCASTNSVGGTTDTQYFGPGTRLTVL.

This clonotype was detected a few times. V and J are TRBV20-1 and TRBJ2-7, with a possible D match to TRBD1 (6 bases). Trimming cost V 7 bases and J 3 bases, with 16 bases left between them. Germline values: CDR1 DFQATT, CDR2 SNEGSKA (reference sequence). The CDR3 is 13 amino acids. CDR3 loop: CSGFGQIGYEQYF. The CDR3 nucleotides read TGCAGTGGGTTCGGACAGATCGGCTACGAGCAGTACTTC.

A word on this clonotype: A single base separates this from a much larger clone, so it may be a read error. This chain joins TRBV29-1 and TRBJ2-7, with a tentative D call TRBD2 (6 bases). The last part of the DNA fits TRBJ2-1 better; the J call may be wrong. Germline V lookup: CDR1 SQVTM, CDR2 ANQGSEA. The CDR3 has 13 residues. The CDR3 DNA sequence: TGCAGCGTTGATGCTGGAGGGAACTACGAGCAGTTCTTC. Protein sequence: CSVDAGGNYEQFF.

This rearrangement joins TRBV5-1 to TRBJ2-7, with 9 positions matching TRBD1. This CDR3 comprises 14 residues. CDR1 is SGHRS and CDR2 is YFSETQ in the germline V gene. The V and J ends lost 4 bases and 5 bases, in that order; junction bases with no gene match: 7. The CDR3 loop reads CASSHGQGSNEQYF. CDR3 nucleotide sequence: TGCGCCAGCAGCCACGGACAGGGGTCCAACGAGCAGTACTTC.

This chain connects TRBV3-1 to TRBJ1-2, with a weak D call TRBD1 (6 bases). Looked up from germline, CDR1 is LGHDT and CDR2 is YNNKEL (reference sequence). V was trimmed by 8 bases and J by 8 bases, leaving 12 bases between them. The CDR3 is made up of 11 amino acids. CDR3 sequence reads: CASQGPTGYTF. CDR3 sequence (DNA): TGTGCCAGCCAGGGGCCGACCGGCTACACCTTC. Full variable domain (outside the CDR3, taken from reference TRBV3-1 and TRBJ1-2): DTAVSQTPKYLVTQMGNDKSIKCEQNLGHDTMYWYKQDSKKFLKIMFSYNNKELIINETVPNRFSPKSPDKAHLNLHINSLELGDSAVYFCASQGPTGYTFGSGTRLTVV.

A word on this clonotype: Mismatch with germline at one junction end may stem from a read error. This chain connects TRBV20-1 to TRBJ2-7; D is unresolved. The CDR3 has 11 residues. Germline-derived CDR1 and CDR2 are DFQATT and SNEGSKA (reference sequence). CDR3 nucleotides: TGCAGTGCCTTAGGTCAGTCTGCAGTAGGCTTC. Protein product: CSALGQSAVGF.

The chain has TRBV7-8 and TRBJ1-2, with TRBD1 identical over 10 bases. This CDR3 region has 13 residues. CDR1 and CDR2 from the germline V gene are SGHVS and FQNEAQ. Trimming took 4 bases from V and 6 from J; bases not matched to a gene: 2. In DNA, the CDR3 is TGTGCCAGCAGCTGGGACAGGGGAAATGGCTACACCTTC. Protein product: CASSWDRGNGYTF. Looking up the rest from reference TRBV7-8 and TRBJ1-2 gives the full variable domain: GAGVSQSPRYKVAKRGQDVALRCDPISGHVSLFWYQQALGQGPEFLTYFQNEAQLDKSGLPSDRFFAERPEGSVSTLKIQRTQQEDSAVYLCASSWDRGNGYTFGSGTRLTVV.

The chain combines TRBV12-3 or TRBV12-4 with TRBJ2-3, with 11 bases aligning to TRBD2. Losses at the gene ends were 5 bases for V and 4 bases for J; bases not matched to a gene: 8. The length of the CDR3 is 16 residues. The CDR3 here is CASSRNSGGGSDTQYF. The CDR3 DNA sequence: TGTGCCAGCAGTAGAAATAGCGGGGGGGGCTCAGATACGCAGTATTTT.

The CDR3 bases are TGTGCCAGCAGCCAAGTTGGGACAGTTTCTTACAATGAGCAGTTCTTC. As protein: CASSQVGTVSYNEQFF. The chain has TRBV4-2 and TRBJ2-1; TRBD1 matches at 7 bases. J gave up 4 bases and V 1 base, and 7 bases lay outside the gene matches. Germline assignment: CDR1 LGHNA and CDR2 YNFKEQ. The CDR3 sequence is 16 residues long.

This clonotype was counted a few times. V usage is TRBV28 and J usage is TRBJ2-1; D possibly matches TRBD1 or TRBD2 (6 bases each). Between the trimmed V and J ends, which lost 6 bases and 0 bases, there was a span of 15 bases. This CDR3 region has 16 residues. The V gene's germline CDR1 is MDHEN and CDR2 SYDVKM. The CDR3 DNA is TGTGCCAGCAGCCGAACGGGGGCTGCCTCCTACAATGAGCAGTTCTTC. This translates into CASSRTGAASYNEQFF.

The chain couples TRBV4-1 to TRBJ2-5; 7 nucleotides agree with TRBD2. J gave up 1 base and V 1 base, and 9 bases lay outside the gene matches. Per germline, CDR1 MGHRA and CDR2 YSYEKL. The CDR3 totals 17 residues. The CDR3: CASSQVLERGFQETQYF. DNA for the CDR3: TGCGCCAGCAGCCAAGTATTGGAGCGGGGTTTCCAAGAGACCCAGTACTTC.

The gene calls are TRBV18 and TRBJ2-3; D not certain. This CDR3 region has 17 residues. Trimming removed 1 base at V and 2 bases at J, with 16 bases between. CDR1 KGHSH and CDR2 LQKENI come from the germline V gene. The CDR3 DNA sequence: TGTGCCAGCTCACCACAGGTCCGAACACGGAACACAGATACGCAGTATTTT. It specifies CASSPQVRTRNTDTQYF.

The sample holds one count of this clonotype. The CDR3 sequence: CASSPSATGSGEQYF. CDR3 in DNA: TGTGCCAGCTCACCCAGTGCGACAGGGTCGGGAGAGCAGTACTTC. The chain couples TRBV18 to TRBJ2-7; 7 nucleotides agree with TRBD1. Germline loops: CDR1 KGHSH, CDR2 LQKENI. The CDR3 is 15 residues long. J gave up 7 bases and V 3 bases, and 12 bases lay outside the gene matches. The variable domain in full, completed from reference TRBV18 and TRBJ2-7, reads NAGVMQNPRHLVRRRGQEARLRCSPMKGHSHVYWYRQLPEEGLKFMVYLQKENIIDESGMPKERFSAEFPKEGPSILRIQQVVRGDSAAYFCASSPSATGSGEQYFGPGTRLTVT.